The T cell receptor (beta chain) described here comes from a study of identifying expanded T cells in peripheral blood. For this clone: Its specificity is not known.

Looked up from germline, CDR1 is MNHNS and CDR2 is SASEGT. V lost 6 bases and J lost 2; bases outside the gene matches: 5. The CDR3 has 15 residues. Study-level findings and limits: Clone count variance between roughly 2-week samples rose with total template count.

This table comes from immunoSEQ multiplex PCR, and its TCRdb copy is limited to in-frame clones, with some not included. The sample yields approximately 91,000 clones, roughly 88% seen once. The source is a person between 18 and 75 years old in good health. This chain joins TRBV6-1 and TRBJ2-3; 10 bases are a match to TRBD2. The sample consisted of blood. CDR3 sequence: CASSLAGGPTDTQYF. The CDR3 nucleotides read TGTGCCAGCAGCTTAGCGGGAGGCCCCACAGATACGCAGTATTTT.